This TCR beta chain was identified during a study of chemoradiotherapy in HPV16-positive cancers. The wider study: Two HPV16-positive patients' cells yielded candidate HPV-specific clones and common motifs. Study outcomes and limitations: Only a couple of HPV16-positive patients supplied the functional HPV-specificity definition.

Only one count was recorded for this clone. The antigen is undetermined. The CDR3 runs 14 residues. Losses at the gene ends were 6 bases for V and 4 bases for J; bases not matched to a gene: 8. Germline lookup yields CDR1 MDHEN and CDR2 SYDVKM. TCRdb keeps only in-frame clones here, not all; method: immunoSEQ multiplex PCR. Altogether 8,000 or so clones are present, roughly 70% being singletons, with the ten largest covering about 20%. The clonotype originates from a human donor with HPV-associated anogenital cancer. Sample collection was performed from a patient who underwent chemoradiotherapy. The chain recombines TRBV28 with TRBJ1-1; 7 nucleotides line up with TRBD1. CDR3 in DNA: TGTGCCAGCAGAAGACAGGGAGGAACCACTGAAGCTTTCTTT. Translated, it gives CASRRQGGTTEAFF.